The 24 T cell receptor beta chains reported below all come from one sample, sequenced in a study of T cells after yellow fever vaccination. TCRdb re-called the 5' RACE reads with MiXCR, one entry per CDR3 protein. This sample yields about 630,000 distinct CDR3 sequences, of which 12% are seen a single time; about 15% belongs to the top ten. The input for sequencing was PBMCs, taken on the day of the yellow fever booster vaccination. Receptors were obtained from a man aged 30 to 45 who received the YFV17D yellow fever vaccine.

This clonotype occurred a few times. The chain joins TRBV5-1 to TRBJ2-2; 10 bases agree with TRBD2. Germline CDR1 is SGHRS and CDR2 is YFSETQ. V was pared by 0 bases and J by 3 bases, with 2 bases of the junction left unmatched. The CDR3 has 16 amino acids. The CDR3 DNA reads as TGCGCCAGCAGCTTGGCCGGACTAGCGGACACCGGGGAGCTGTTTTTT. This encodes CASSLAGLADTGELFF.

The V call is TRBV19, the J call TRBJ2-3; TRBD2 matches 8 bases. Germline V gene lookup returns CDR1 LNHDA and CDR2 SQIVND (reference sequence). The CDR3 is 15 amino acids. V gave up 7 bases and J gave up 4 bases; unmatched junction bases: 10. The CDR3 DNA reads as TGTGCCAGTAAAGGTCAAGCGGGAGTGGCAGATACGCAGTATTTT. This codes for CASKGQAGVADTQYF. The variable domain in full, completed from reference TRBV19 and TRBJ2-3, reads DGGITQSPKYLFRKEGQNVTLSCEQNLNHDAMYWYRQDPGQGLRLIYYSQIVNDFQKGDIAEGYSVSREKKESFPLTVTSAQKNPTAFYLCASKGQAGVADTQYFGPGTRLTVL.

The rearrangement joins TRBV7-6 to TRBJ1-2; possibly TRBD1 for D (6 bases). CDR3 length: 14 amino acids. Germline-derived CDR1 and CDR2 are SGHVS and FNYEAQ. V lost 6 bases, J lost 4 bases, and 15 bases lay in between. In DNA, the CDR3 is TGTGCCAGCAGTTTTGGTGGGGGCTTCTATGGCTACACCTTC. It encodes CASSFGGGFYGYTF.

This sequence joins TRBV5-1 and TRBJ2-3, with 7 bases lining up with TRBD2. The ends lost 0 bases at V and 3 bases at J; junction bases unmatched: 7. Germline lookup yields CDR1 SGHRS and CDR2 YFSETQ. This CDR3 is built from 16 residues. The CDR3 nucleotides are TGCGCCAGCAGCTTGGCCATTAGCGGGCCGACAGATACGCAGTATTTT. This gives the protein CASSLAISGPTDTQYF.

This clonotype was observed a handful of times. The CDR3 DNA reads TGTGCCAGCAGGAGGACCACAGATACGCAGTATTTT. The encoded protein is CASRRTTDTQYF. This chain uses TRBV7-2 with TRBJ2-3, with D uncertain. CDR3 length equals 12 residues. Germline V CDR1 and CDR2: SGHTA, FQGNSA. V was cut by 6 bases and J by 2 bases, with 6 bases left in between. Full variable domain (outside the CDR3, taken from reference TRBV7-2 and TRBJ2-3): GAGVSQSPSNKVTEKGKDVELRCDPISGHTALYWYRQSLGQGLEFLIYFQGNSAPDKSGLPSDRFSAERTGGSVSTLTIQRTQQEDSAVYLCASRRTTDTQYFGPGTRLTVL.

The gene calls are TRBV15 and TRBJ2-5; 9 bases are shared with TRBD1. The germline gives CDR1 LNHNV, CDR2 YYDKDF (reference sequence). J gave up 4 bases and V 4 bases, and 7 bases lay outside the gene matches. This CDR3 comprises 15 residues. The CDR3 reads CATSKDRGRGETQYF. The CDR3 region has the DNA TGTGCCACCAGCAAGGACAGGGGCAGGGGAGAGACCCAGTACTTC.

This clonotype has ten or more counts. Its ends do not fully match the called genes, so a read error is possible. The chain recombines TRBV28 with TRBJ2-1; the D is unclear. There are 12 residues in the CDR3. From germline, CDR1 is MDHEN and CDR2 SYDVKM. CDR3 nucleotide sequence: TGCGCCAGCAGCCTCTCGTACAATGAGCAGTTCTTC. Its protein product is CASSLSYNEQFF. The full variable domain, completed using reference TRBV28 and TRBJ2-1, is DVKVTQSSRYLVKRTGEKVFLECVQDMDHENMFWYRQDPGLGLRLIYFSYDVKMKEKGDIPEGYSVSREKKERFSLILESASTNQTSMYLCASSLSYNEQFFGPGTRLTVL.

CDR3 in DNA: TGTGCCAGCAGCCGAAAATTGATGGACAGATTGGATCAGCCCCAGCATTTT. Amino acid sequence: CASSRKLMDRLDQPQHF. This chain uses TRBV5-5 with TRBJ1-5; D may be TRBD1 (6 bases). This CDR3 comprises 17 residues. The germline V gene has CDR1 SGHKS and CDR2 YYEKEE (reference sequence). V lost 4 bases and J 5 bases, leaving 22 bases between the germline ends.

The table lists this clonotype with a few counts. The chain links TRBV20-1 to TRBJ2-1; D unclear. Germline values: CDR1 DFQATT, CDR2 SNEGSKA (reference sequence). The CDR3 covers 13 residues. Trimming stripped 0 bases from V and 5 bases from J, with 8 bases between. As DNA, the CDR3 is TGCAGTGCTAGAGATCTAGGCGACAATGAGCAGTTCTTC. This codes for CSARDLGDNEQFF.

This chain links TRBV6-1 with TRBJ2-5; D is ambiguous. This CDR3 is built from 14 residues. Germline V lookup: CDR1 MNHNS, CDR2 SASEGT. Trimming removed 8 bases from V and 0 bases from J, with 13 bases in between. In DNA form, the CDR3 reads TGTGCCAGCTTAAGCAATCCGTACCAAGAGACCCAGTACTTC. Residues: CASLSNPYQETQYF.

This clonotype was found many times. The chain couples TRBV15 to TRBJ2-5; D perhaps matches TRBD1 (8 bases). This CDR3 comprises 14 residues. The germline V gene encodes CDR1 LNHNV and CDR2 YYDKDF (reference sequence). V gave up 4 bases and J gave up 2 bases, with 11 bases separating them. The CDR3 sequence is CATSNRGGQETQYF. CDR3 DNA: TGTGCCACCAGCAACAGGGGGGGGCAAGAGACCCAGTACTTC.

V and J are TRBV18 and TRBJ2-5, with D possibly being TRBD2 (6 bases). This CDR3 is built from 12 residues. Germline V lookup: CDR1 KGHSH, CDR2 LQKENI. Deletions cut 8 bases from V and 5 bases from J, with 12 bases between. CDR3 DNA sequence: TGTGCCAGCACGGAGGGCGGGGAGACCCAGTACTTC. Translated, it gives CASTEGGETQYF.

This clonotype turned up a few times. This chain connects TRBV4-3 to TRBJ2-7; possible D gene TRBD1, 5 bases. CDR1 and CDR2 from the germline V gene are LGHNA and YSLEER. The CDR3 spans 15 residues. V was clipped by 1 base and J by 5 bases, with 15 bases between them. CDR3 nucleotide sequence: TGCGCCAGCAGCCAAGTGGCAGCGTGGGGCGACGAGCAGTACTTC. This sequence encodes CASSQVAAWGDEQYF.

The chain has TRBV4-3 and TRBJ2-3, with TRBD2 matching over 8 bases. With V trimmed by 2 bases and J by 6 bases, 4 bases remained unmatched. The CDR3 consists of 14 residues. The germline CDR1 and CDR2 sequences are LGHNA and YSLEER. The DNA of the CDR3 is TGCGCCAGCAGCCAAAGCGGGAGAGCGGATACGCAGTATTTT. Amino acids: CASSQSGRADTQYF.

This chain uses TRBV6-2 or TRBV6-3 with TRBJ2-6, with D hard to call. The V gene lost 0 bases and the J gene lost 0 bases, with 6 bases spanning the gap. CDR1 and CDR2 (germline): MNHEY, SVGEGT. The CDR3 is 16 amino acids. The CDR3 loop reads CASSYSTLSGANVLTF. In DNA, the CDR3 is TGTGCCAGCAGTTACTCGACCCTCTCTGGGGCCAACGTCCTGACTTTC.

The rearrangement uses TRBV28 and TRBJ1-3; D gene uncertain. Deletions cut 6 bases from V and 4 bases from J, with 16 bases between. This CDR3 contains 15 residues. The germline CDR1 and CDR2 sequences are MDHEN and SYDVKM. The CDR3 region is CASSLSFVSGNTIYF. The CDR3 DNA reads as TGTGCCAGCAGCCTATCTTTCGTGTCCGGAAACACCATATATTTT.

This clonotype has just a few counts. The V gene is TRBV5-1, the J gene TRBJ1-2; no reliable D call. V lost 6 bases, J lost 0 bases, and 15 bases lay in between. CDR3 length: 15 residues. Per the germline V gene, CDR1 is SGHRS and CDR2 is YFSETQ. CDR3 in amino acids: CASTAQTGANYGYTF. DNA for the CDR3: TGCGCCAGCACAGCACAAACCGGGGCTAACTATGGCTACACCTTC.

This clonotype was seen a handful of times. This sequence joins TRBV9 and TRBJ2-5; D gene unclear. This CDR3 comprises 14 residues. The germline CDR1 and CDR2 sequences are SGDLS and YYNGEE. V lost 3 bases and J lost 7, with 16 bases in between. The CDR3: CASSGASGRTTQYF. CDR3 DNA: TGTGCCAGCAGCGGGGCTTCAGGTCGTACGACCCAGTACTTC.

This clonotype showed up just a few times. The chain joins TRBV9 to TRBJ1-3, with a tentative D call TRBD1 (6 bases). The length of the CDR3 is 17 residues. Trimming shortened V by 2 bases and J by 4 bases, and 19 bases separated the two germline ends. Looked up from germline, CDR1 is SGDLS and CDR2 is YYNGEE. CDR3 amino acids: CASSVLDEGHSGNTIYF. In DNA, the CDR3 is TGTGCCAGCAGCGTCCTTGATGAGGGACACTCGGGAAACACCATATATTTT.

The gene calls are TRBV10-1 and TRBJ2-7; no reliable D call. CDR1 is WNHNN and CDR2 is SYGVQD in the germline V gene (reference sequence). This CDR3 has 13 amino acids. The V end was cut by 3 bases, the J end by 4 bases, with 10 bases between. CDR3 in amino acids: CASSDGGIYEQYF. In DNA form, the CDR3 reads TGCGCCAGCAGTGATGGTGGAATTTACGAGCAGTACTTC.

About this clonotype: Since a much larger clone is just one base distant, this may be a read error. Because the CDR3 is missing its conserved closing phenylalanine or tryptophan, this is likely a read error. J is TRBJ2-7 and V is TRBV29-1, with TRBD1 matching 8 bases. The CDR3 extends over 14 amino acids. Per the germline V gene, CDR1 is SQVTM and CDR2 is ANQGSEA. Trimming cost V 6 bases and J 4 bases; bases outside gene matches: 11. The CDR3 spells CSVTPGTGLYEQYS. CDR3 sequence (DNA): TGCAGCGTGACCCCCGGGACAGGATTGTACGAGCAGTACTCC.

The chain recombines TRBV5-5 with TRBJ2-1; possible D gene TRBD2, 5 bases. Germline CDR1 reads SGHKS; CDR2 reads YYEKEE (reference sequence). V was trimmed by 2 bases and J by 5 bases, leaving 14 bases between them. The CDR3 contains 15 residues. CDR3 DNA: TGTGCCAGCAGCTTAAAAGCGGTAGGCGACAATGAGCAGTTCTTC. It yields the protein CASSLKAVGDNEQFF.

This clonotype came up a few times. CDR3 nucleotide sequence: TGTGCCACCAGCAGAGGGCTTGGGGCTATGGGCGGGGAGCTGTTTTTT. This encodes CATSRGLGAMGGELFF. The V call is TRBV15, the J call TRBJ2-2; TRBD1 might be the D (5 bases). The germline V gene has CDR1 LNHNV and CDR2 YYDKDF (reference sequence). The CDR3 extends over 16 amino acids. V gave up 1 base and J gave up 7 bases, with 16 bases separating them.

The chain couples TRBV24-1 to TRBJ2-3; 7 bases line up with TRBD1. The germline CDR1 and CDR2 sequences are KGHDR and SFDVKD. V was clipped by 3 bases and J by 4 bases; unmatched bases: 9. This CDR3 is built from 16 residues. The DNA of the CDR3 is TGTGCCACCAGTGATCCCGGGACAGCCTTACCAGATACGCAGTATTTT. The encoded protein is CATSDPGTALPDTQYF.